This T cell receptor (beta chain) was identified in a study of T cells after yellow fever vaccination. Study outcomes and limitations: The secondary response was weaker, and its peak arrived faster, on day 5 versus 15.

Remarks on this clonotype: What it recognizes is unknown.

Generation of TCR cDNA used 5'RACE template switching (which added a universal primer site and UMIs). Each CDR3 protein is one row after TCRdb ran MiXCR on the 5' RACE reads. This sample has 300,000 to 350,000 distinct CDR3 sequences, with 4% found just once. Looked up from germline, CDR1 is KGHSH and CDR2 is LQKENI. The CDR3 has 15 amino acids. Trimming at V came to 1 base and at J to 5 bases, leaving 1 base not matched to a gene. The genes are TRBV18 and TRBJ1-5; 11 nucleotides line up with TRBD1. The source was PBMCs, collected 5 days after the yellow fever booster vaccination. The clonotype comes from a man aged 18 to 35 who received the YFV17D yellow fever vaccine. The CDR3 is CASSPQGQGDQPQHF. The CDR3 region has the DNA TGTGCCAGCTCACCACAGGGACAGGGGGATCAGCCCCAGCATTTT.